Reported below is one T cell receptor (beta chain). Clones were read by immunoSEQ multiplex PCR, and TCRdb kept only the in-frame ones, dropping some. The sample has fewer than 800,000 clones, about 90% seen once. This sample stems from a study of Ad26.COV2.S vaccination and SARS-CoV-2 variants. Trimming stripped 3 bases from V and 4 bases from J, with 8 bases between. CDR3 length: 12 amino acids. Germline V lookup: CDR1 DFQATT, CDR2 SNEGSKA (reference sequence). Treatment noted: around 19 received Ad26.COV2.S at low or high dose, single or two shots; several received placebo; per-sample allocation not given. It was on day 63 after the first vaccine or placebo injection that samples were taken. An adult donor aged 18-55 years was enrolled in Boston. Built on an Ad26 vector, the vaccine expressed Wuhan-strain SARS-CoV-2 spike.

The genes are TRBV20-1 and TRBJ2-3; no reliable D call. The TCR comes from a person between 18 and 60 years old who received the Ad26.COV2.S COVID-19 vaccine or a placebo. The sequencing here drew on peripheral blood, taken in a trial of Ad26.COV2.S vaccine versus placebo. CDR3 nucleotides: TGCAGTGCTAGTATTCTCGCAGATACGCAGTATTTT. This encodes CSASILADTQYF.